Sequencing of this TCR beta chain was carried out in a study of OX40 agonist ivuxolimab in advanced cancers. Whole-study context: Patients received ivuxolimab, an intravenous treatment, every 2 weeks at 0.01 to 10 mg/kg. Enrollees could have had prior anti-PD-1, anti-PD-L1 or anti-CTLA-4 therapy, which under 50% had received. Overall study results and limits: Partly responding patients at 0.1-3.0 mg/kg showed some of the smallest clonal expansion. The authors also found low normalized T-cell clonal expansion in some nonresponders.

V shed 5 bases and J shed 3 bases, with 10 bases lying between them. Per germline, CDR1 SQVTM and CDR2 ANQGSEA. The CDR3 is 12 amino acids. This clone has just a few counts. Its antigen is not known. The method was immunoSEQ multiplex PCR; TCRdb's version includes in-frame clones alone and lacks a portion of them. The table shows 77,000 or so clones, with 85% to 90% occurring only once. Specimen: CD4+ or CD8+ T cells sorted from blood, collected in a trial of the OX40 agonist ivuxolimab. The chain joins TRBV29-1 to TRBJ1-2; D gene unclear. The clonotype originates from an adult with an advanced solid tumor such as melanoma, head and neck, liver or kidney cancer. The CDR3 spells CSVSGKDYGYTF. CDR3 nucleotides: TGCAGCGTTTCCGGGAAGGACTATGGCTACACCTTC.